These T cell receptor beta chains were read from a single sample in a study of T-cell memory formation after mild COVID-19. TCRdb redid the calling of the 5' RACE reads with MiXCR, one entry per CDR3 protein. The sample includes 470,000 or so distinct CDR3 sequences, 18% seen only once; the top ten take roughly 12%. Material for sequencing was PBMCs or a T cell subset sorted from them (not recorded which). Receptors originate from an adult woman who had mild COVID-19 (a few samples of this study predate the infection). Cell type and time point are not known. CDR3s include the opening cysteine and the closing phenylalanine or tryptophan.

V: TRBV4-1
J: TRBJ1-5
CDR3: CASSQPGQRNQPQHF

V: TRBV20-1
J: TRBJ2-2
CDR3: CSAPPLAGAGTGELFF

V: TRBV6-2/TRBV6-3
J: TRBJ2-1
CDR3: CASTKGQGIGYNEQFF

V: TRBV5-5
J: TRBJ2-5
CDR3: CASSIGGGFYQETQYF

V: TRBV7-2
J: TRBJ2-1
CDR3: CASSPPVRLDEQFF

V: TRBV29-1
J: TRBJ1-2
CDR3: CSVASSNYGYTF

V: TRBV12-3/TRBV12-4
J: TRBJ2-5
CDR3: CASSSSPQETQYF

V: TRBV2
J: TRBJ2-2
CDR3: CASRLGLTPNTGELFF

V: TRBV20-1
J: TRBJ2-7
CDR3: CSAPTRGLVSSYEQYF

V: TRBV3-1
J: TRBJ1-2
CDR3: CASSQDRRQGGYTF

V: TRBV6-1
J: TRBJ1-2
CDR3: CASSESSVGSYGYTF

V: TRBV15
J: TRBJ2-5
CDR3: CATSARGETQYF

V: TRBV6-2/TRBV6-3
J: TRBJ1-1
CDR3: CASTRDSMNTEAFF

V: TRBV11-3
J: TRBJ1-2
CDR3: CASSQGEGSGYTF

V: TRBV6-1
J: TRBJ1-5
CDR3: CATAGEISNQPQHF

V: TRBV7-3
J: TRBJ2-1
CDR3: CASSPSSGGFYNEQFF

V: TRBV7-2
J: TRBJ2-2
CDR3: CASSGTQLTGELFF

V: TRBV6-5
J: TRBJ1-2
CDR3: CASSYSLGQGALPYYGYTF

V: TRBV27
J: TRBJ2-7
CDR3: CASSPRGWDSYEQYF

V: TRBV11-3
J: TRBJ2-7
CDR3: CASSSNSGTHGYEQYF

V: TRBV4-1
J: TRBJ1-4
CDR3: CASSLSGGNPNEKLFF

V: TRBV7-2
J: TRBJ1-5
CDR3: CASSRSGGHSNQPQHF

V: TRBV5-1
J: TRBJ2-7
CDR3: CASSPKGHSSYEQYF

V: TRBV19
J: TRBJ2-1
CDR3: CASSQTSGRSIYNEQFF